Listed here are 26 T cell receptor beta chains from one sample, sequenced in a study of vaccination effects on CD4 cells after COVID-19. The antigens of these receptors remain unknown. Scientists isolated CD4+ T cells after an approximately 9-day culture period ended. Two doses of either BNT162b2 or mRNA-1273 were given to each participant. Profiled with immunoSEQ multiplex PCR; TCRdb holds only in-frame clones, not every one. The table shows just under 75,000 clones, with around 69% occurring only once. The material was CD4+ T cells from PBMCs cultured without peptide, obtained after COVID-19 vaccination. The receptors derive from a human donor who received a COVID-19 vaccine.

This clone was picked up a small number of times. DNA for the CDR3: TGTGCCAGCAGTTACACAGCTATGAATCAGCCCCAGCATTTT. Translated: CASSYTAMNQPQHF. The genes are TRBV6-2 or TRBV6-3 and TRBJ1-5, with D unclear. The CDR3 sequence is 14 residues long. The germline V gene encodes CDR1 MNHEY and CDR2 SVGEGT. Trimming removed 2 bases from V and 4 bases from J, with 9 bases in between.

There are a few counts of this clone. The chain employs TRBV19 and TRBJ1-4; a weak D match, TRBD1 (6 bases). The CDR3 length is 16 residues. The V gene lost 4 bases and the J gene lost 0 bases, with 12 bases spanning the gap. Germline V gene sequence: CDR1 LNHDA, CDR2 SQIVND (reference sequence). Here the CDR3 DNA reads TGTGCCAGTAGTAGGGGGACACGCGCAACTAATGAAAAACTGTTTTTT. Residues: CASSRGTRATNEKLFF.

V and J are TRBV6-6 and TRBJ2-2; D is ambiguous. CDR3 size: 15 residues. CDR1 and CDR2 (germline): MNHNY, SVGAGI (reference sequence). V was pared by 8 bases and J by 4 bases, with 17 bases between. The CDR3 bases are TGTGCCAGCGGCTTTGTGGGGTCCGGCACCGGGGAGCTGTTTTTT. Translating it yields CASGFVGSGTGELFF.

The chain employs TRBV18 and TRBJ2-7; 11 nucleotides line up with TRBD1. V shed 6 bases and J 1 base; nucleotides not matched to a gene: 11. The length of the CDR3 is 17 residues. CDR1 and CDR2 from the germline V gene are KGHSH and LQKENI. This CDR3 reads CASSPGQGAKGSYEQYV. The DNA of the CDR3 is TGTGCCAGCTCTCCTGGACAGGGGGCTAAAGGGTCCTACGAGCAGTACGTC.

This chain uses TRBV10-1 with TRBJ2-3; tentatively, D is TRBD1 or TRBD2 (5 bases each). CDR3 length: 15 residues. V lost 7 bases, J lost 1 base, and 15 bases lay in between. Germline V gene data show CDR1 as WNHNN and CDR2 as SYGVQD (reference sequence). The chain's CDR3 is CASNGGGGGTDTQYF. CDR3 sequence (DNA): TGCGCCAGCAACGGTGGTGGGGGTGGCACAGATACGCAGTATTTT.

CDR3 nucleotide sequence: TGTGCCAGCAGCTCTACAACAGGGTACTATGGCTACACCTTC. Amino acids: CASSSTTGYYGYTF. The V call is TRBV7-9, the J call TRBJ1-2, with TRBD1 as a possible D gene (6 bases). With 4 bases removed from V and 3 bases from J, the gap between germline ends came to 12 bases. This CDR3 comprises 14 residues. Looked up from germline, CDR1 is SEHNR and CDR2 is FQNEAQ (reference sequence).

The chain employs TRBV11-1 and TRBJ2-1; D gene uncertain. The V gene's germline CDR1 is SGHAT and CDR2 FQDESV (reference sequence). The CDR3 loop spans 14 amino acids. With 0 bases removed from V and 5 bases from J, the gap between germline ends came to 8 bases. CDR3 in amino acids: CASSLAIEDNEQFF. DNA for the CDR3: TGTGCCAGCAGCTTAGCAATCGAGGACAATGAGCAGTTCTTC.

This rearrangement joins TRBV5-4 to TRBJ2-7; 7 bases agree with TRBD1. V was pared by 3 bases and J by 6 bases, with 15 bases of the junction left unmatched. Germline loops: CDR1 SGHNT, CDR2 YYREEE (reference sequence). The CDR3 covers 16 residues. CDR3 sequence reads: CASSSLLSTGKGEQYV. The CDR3 DNA sequence: TGTGCCAGCAGCTCTCTTCTCTCGACAGGGAAGGGCGAGCAGTACGTC.

The J gene is TRBJ2-7, the V gene TRBV23-1; 10 nucleotides line up with TRBD2. TRBV23-1 is an ORF, and what it does is uncertain. CDR3 length: 18 amino acids. The J segment lost 0 bases and the V segment lost 0 bases, leaving 8 bases of the junction unmatched. CDR3 residues: CASSQSGASGGSSYEQYV. The CDR3 region has the DNA TGCGCCAGCAGTCAATCAGGGGCTAGCGGGGGTAGCTCCTACGAGCAGTACGTC.

This chain joins TRBV2 and TRBJ1-5, with a weak D call TRBD1 (6 bases). Germline V gives CDR1 SNHLY, CDR2 FYNNEI. The CDR3 covers 11 residues. Trimming took off 8 bases at V and 7 bases at J, with 9 bases between the two ends. The CDR3 protein is CASSQGQPQHF. As DNA, the CDR3 is TGTGCCAGCTCACAGGGACAGCCCCAGCATTTT.

The rearrangement joins TRBV5-5 to TRBJ2-7; perhaps TRBD1 as D (7 bases). Germline-derived CDR1 and CDR2 are SGHKS and YYEKEE (reference sequence). This CDR3 comprises 14 residues. Trimming removed 3 bases at V and 4 bases at J, with 14 bases between. The CDR3 here is CASSSGPGGYEQYV. The CDR3 DNA reads as TGTGCCAGCAGCTCGGGGCCAGGGGGGTACGAGCAGTACGTC.

The CDR3 DNA sequence: TGTGCCAGCAGGAGGGACACTTATTACAATGAGCAGTTCTTC. It yields the protein CASRRDTYYNEQFF. V is TRBV2 and J is TRBJ2-1; weak D call: TRBD1 (6 bases). V lost 6 bases to trimming and J lost 4 bases, with 13 bases between them. The CDR3 totals 14 residues. Germline CDR1 is SNHLY and CDR2 is FYNNEI. The complete variable domain, with remaining parts taken from reference TRBV2 and TRBJ2-1, reads EPEVTQTPSHQVTQMGQEVILRCVPISNHLYFYWYRQILGQKVEFLVSFYNNEISEKSEIFDDQFSVERPDGSNFTLKIRSTKLEDSAMYFCASRRDTYYNEQFFGPGTRLTVL.

This clone was seen only a few times. The chain combines TRBV19 with TRBJ2-5, with D possibly TRBD2 on 6 matching bases. This CDR3 spans 13 amino acids. Deletions cut 1 base from V and 7 bases from J, with 10 bases between. Looked up from germline, CDR1 is LNHDA and CDR2 is SQIVND (reference sequence). The CDR3 is CASSIGMGGTQYF. The DNA for the CDR3 is TGTGCCAGTAGTATAGGCATGGGGGGGACCCAGTACTTC.

This chain connects TRBV6-2 or TRBV6-3 to TRBJ1-1; D remains unclear. Trimming removed 2 bases at V and 2 bases at J, with 9 bases between. This CDR3 is built from 14 residues. CDR1 and CDR2 (germline): MNHEY, SVGEGT. The CDR3 loop reads CASSYLQANTEAFF. CDR3 coding DNA: TGTGCCAGCAGTTACCTGCAGGCAAACACTGAAGCTTTCTTT.

V is TRBV27 and J is TRBJ2-5; 8 positions agree with TRBD2. Germline CDR1 and CDR2: MNHEY and SMNVEV (reference sequence). CDR3 size: 15 residues. V was clipped by 2 bases and J by 5 bases; unmatched bases: 7. The DNA for the CDR3 is TGTGCCAGCAGTTTACGCTTTAGCGGGGAGGAGACCCAGTACTTC. Translation gives CASSLRFSGEETQYF.

This chain connects TRBV18 to TRBJ2-3; D is possibly TRBD2 (5 bases). The CDR3 sequence is 14 residues long. CDR1 and CDR2 (germline): KGHSH, LQKENI. V dropped 1 base and J dropped 4 bases, with 9 bases sitting between them. CDR3 nucleotide sequence: TGTGCCAGCTCACCACTCCGGGGAGCAGATACGCAGTATTTT. Protein: CASSPLRGADTQYF.

V is TRBV18 and J is TRBJ1-3; 9 positions match TRBD1. Germline V lookup: CDR1 KGHSH, CDR2 LQKENI. The CDR3 covers 16 residues. The J segment lost 0 bases and the V segment lost 2 bases, leaving 2 bases of the junction unmatched. The CDR3 here is CASSPGQGNSGNTIYF. CDR3 sequence (DNA): TGTGCCAGCTCACCAGGACAGGGGAACTCTGGAAACACCATATATTTT.

This chain links TRBV6-5 with TRBJ1-2; D is unresolved. V lost 5 bases, J lost 3 bases, and 10 bases lay in between. The CDR3 totals 13 residues. Germline V gene sequence: CDR1 MNHEY, CDR2 SVGAGI. The CDR3 coding sequence is TGTGCCAGCAGTCGGCAGTTGGACTATGGCTACACCTTC. Protein: CASSRQLDYGYTF.

The chain combines TRBV19 with TRBJ2-6, with D tentatively TRBD1 or TRBD2 (5 bases each). The CDR3 has 15 residues. V dropped 4 bases and J dropped 0 bases, with 7 bases sitting between them. CDR1 is LNHDA, CDR2 SQIVND, per germline (reference sequence). DNA for the CDR3: TGTGCCAGTAGTAAGGGGACCTCTGGGGCCAACGTCCTGACTTTC. Translation: CASSKGTSGANVLTF.

The genes are TRBV11-2 and TRBJ1-3; D unclear. Germline values: CDR1 SGHAT, CDR2 FQNNGV. Between the trimmed V and J ends, which lost 1 base and 4 bases, there was a span of 11 bases. The CDR3 length is 15 residues. The CDR3 loop is CASSLGATAGNTIYF. The CDR3 DNA reads TGTGCCAGCAGCTTAGGGGCTACCGCCGGAAACACCATATATTTT.

This chain connects TRBV13 to TRBJ1-3; the D is unclear. Germline V gene data show CDR1 as PRHDT and CDR2 as FYEKMQ (reference sequence). The CDR3 covers 13 residues. Trimming took off 8 bases at V and 3 bases at J, with 11 bases between the two ends. CDR3 loop: CASGRTVGNTIYF. CDR3 DNA: TGTGCCAGCGGAAGAACAGTTGGAAACACCATATATTTT. The variable domain in full, with the rest retrieved from reference TRBV13 and TRBJ1-3, is AAGVIQSPRHLIKEKRETATLKCYPIPRHDTVYWYQQGPGQDPQFLISFYEKMQSDKGSIPDRFSAQQFSDYHSELNMSSLELGDSALYFCASGRTVGNTIYFGEGSWLTVV.

The chain has TRBV10-3 and TRBJ2-7; TRBD1 aligns across 9 bases. Germline V gene lookup returns CDR1 ENHRY and CDR2 SYGVKD. The trim removed 2 bases at V and 3 bases at J, leaving 11 bases unmatched. The CDR3 runs to 17 residues. As DNA, the CDR3 is TGTGCCATCAGTGAGGGCACAGGGGGCAAGAGAGGCTACGAGCAGTACGTC. It is translated as CAISEGTGGKRGYEQYV.

The chain links TRBV6-1 to TRBJ2-7; possibly TRBD1 for D (6 bases). Per germline, CDR1 MNHNS and CDR2 SASEGT. This CDR3 spans 14 amino acids. V dropped 1 base and J dropped 0 bases, with 7 bases sitting between them. The CDR3 sequence: CASSEVGASYEQYV. Here the CDR3 DNA reads TGTGCCAGCAGTGAAGTGGGGGCCTCCTACGAGCAGTACGTC.

The rearrangement links TRBV5-1 to TRBJ1-3; 8 bases fit TRBD1. The CDR3 has 18 residues. CDR1 is SGHRS, CDR2 YFSETQ, per germline. Trimming took 2 bases from V and 0 from J; bases not matched to a gene: 10. In nucleotides, the CDR3 is TGCGCCAGCAGCTTTAGTACCGGGACAGGATCCTCTGGAAACACCATATATTTT. As protein: CASSFSTGTGSSGNTIYF.

The J gene is TRBJ2-1, the V gene TRBV18, with D perhaps given as TRBD1 or TRBD2 (5 bases each). CDR1 is KGHSH, CDR2 LQKENI, per germline. The ends were cut back, 0 bases at V and 5 bases at J, with 11 bases in the middle. The CDR3 runs to 15 residues. CDR3 DNA sequence: TGTGCCAGCTCACCACCTTCCCTGGGGGACAATGAGCAGTTCTTC. This translates into CASSPPSLGDNEQFF. The whole variable domain, filled in from reference TRBV18 and TRBJ2-1, reads NAGVMQNPRHLVRRRGQEARLRCSPMKGHSHVYWYRQLPEEGLKFMVYLQKENIIDESGMPKERFSAEFPKEGPSILRIQQVVRGDSAAYFCASSPPSLGDNEQFFGPGTRLTVL.

This clone was counted only a few times. J is TRBJ1-6 and V is TRBV18, with D perhaps TRBD1 (5 bases). CDR1 is KGHSH and CDR2 is LQKENI in the germline V gene. This CDR3 is built from 17 residues. The V gene lost 2 bases and the J gene lost 9 bases, with 20 bases spanning the gap. CDR3 in DNA: TGTGCCAGCTCACCAAGATTGGGGGGACGAGAGGCTTCACCCCTCCACTTT. Its translation: CASSPRLGGREASPLHF. The full variable domain, with the rest looked up from reference TRBV18 and TRBJ1-6, is NAGVMQNPRHLVRRRGQEARLRCSPMKGHSHVYWYRQLPEEGLKFMVYLQKENIIDESGMPKERFSAEFPKEGPSILRIQQVVRGDSAAYFCASSPRLGGREASPLHFGNGTRLTVT.